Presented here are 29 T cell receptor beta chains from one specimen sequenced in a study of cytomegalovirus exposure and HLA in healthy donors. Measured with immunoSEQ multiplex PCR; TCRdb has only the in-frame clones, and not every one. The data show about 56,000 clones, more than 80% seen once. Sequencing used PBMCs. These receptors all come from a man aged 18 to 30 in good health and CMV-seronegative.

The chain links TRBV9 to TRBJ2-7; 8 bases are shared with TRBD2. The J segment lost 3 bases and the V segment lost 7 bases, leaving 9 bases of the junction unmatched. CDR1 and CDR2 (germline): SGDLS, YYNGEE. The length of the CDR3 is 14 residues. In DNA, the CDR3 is TGTGCCAGCGCGCGGGGGGACACCAACTACGAGCAGTACTTC. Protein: CASARGDTNYEQYF.

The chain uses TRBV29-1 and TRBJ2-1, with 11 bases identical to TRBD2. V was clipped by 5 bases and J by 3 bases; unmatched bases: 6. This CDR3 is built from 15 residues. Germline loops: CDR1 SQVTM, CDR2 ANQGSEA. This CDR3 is CSVPPSGGYYNEQFF. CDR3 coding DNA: TGCAGCGTTCCCCCTAGCGGGGGGTACTACAATGAGCAGTTCTTC.

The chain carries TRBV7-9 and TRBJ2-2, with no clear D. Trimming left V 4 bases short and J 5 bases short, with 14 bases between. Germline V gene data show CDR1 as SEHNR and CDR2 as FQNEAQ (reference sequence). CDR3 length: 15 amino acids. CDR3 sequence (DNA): TGTGCCAGCAGCTCGTCGGGTCCTCCAACCGGGGAGCTGTTTTTT. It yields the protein CASSSSGPPTGELFF. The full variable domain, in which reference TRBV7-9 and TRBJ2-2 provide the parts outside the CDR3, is DTGVSQNPRHKITKRGQNVTFRCDPISEHNRLYWYRQTLGQGPEFLTYFQNEAQLEKSRLLSDRFSAERPKGSFSTLEIQRTEQGDSAMYLCASSSSGPPTGELFFGEGSRLTVL.

The CDR3 DNA sequence: TGTGCCAGTAGTATGGTTCTCGCCCCGCTATCTGGGGCCAACGTCCTGACTTTC. This gives the protein CASSMVLAPLSGANVLTF. J is TRBJ2-6 and V is TRBV19; D unclear. V was pared by 3 bases and J by 1 base, with 16 bases between. CDR3 length equals 18 residues. The germline V gene encodes CDR1 LNHDA and CDR2 SQIVND (reference sequence).

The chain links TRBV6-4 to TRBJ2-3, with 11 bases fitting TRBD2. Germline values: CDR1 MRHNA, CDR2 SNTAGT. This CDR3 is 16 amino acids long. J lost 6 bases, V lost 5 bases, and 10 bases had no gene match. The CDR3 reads CASSPEGLAGSDTQYF. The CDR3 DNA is TGTGCCAGCAGTCCGGAAGGACTAGCGGGTTCGGATACGCAGTATTTT.

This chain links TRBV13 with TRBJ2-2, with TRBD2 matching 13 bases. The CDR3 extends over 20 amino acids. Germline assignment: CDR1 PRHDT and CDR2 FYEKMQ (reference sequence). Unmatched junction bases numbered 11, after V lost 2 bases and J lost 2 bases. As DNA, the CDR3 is TGTGCCAGCAGCTTATACCGACGGACTAGCGGGAGTAGTAACACCGGGGAGCTGTTTTTT. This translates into CASSLYRRTSGSSNTGELFF.

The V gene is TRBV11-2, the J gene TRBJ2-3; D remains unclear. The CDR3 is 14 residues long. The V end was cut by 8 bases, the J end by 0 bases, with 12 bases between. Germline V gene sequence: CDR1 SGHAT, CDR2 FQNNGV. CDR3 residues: CASSFLRSTDTQYF. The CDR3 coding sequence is TGTGCCAGCTCCTTCCTGCGGAGCACAGATACGCAGTATTTT.

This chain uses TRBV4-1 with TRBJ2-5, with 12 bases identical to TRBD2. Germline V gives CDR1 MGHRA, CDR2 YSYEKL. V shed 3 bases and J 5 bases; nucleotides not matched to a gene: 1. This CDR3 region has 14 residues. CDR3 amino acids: CASSQTSGSETQYF. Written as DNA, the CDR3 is TGCGCCAGCAGCCAGACTAGCGGGAGTGAGACCCAGTACTTC.

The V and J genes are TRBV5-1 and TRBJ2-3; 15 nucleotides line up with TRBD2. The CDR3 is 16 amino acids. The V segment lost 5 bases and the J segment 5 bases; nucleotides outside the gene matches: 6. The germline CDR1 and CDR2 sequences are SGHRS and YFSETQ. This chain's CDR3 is CASSRTSGRAGDTQYF. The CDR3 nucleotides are TGCGCCAGCAGTCGGACTAGCGGGAGGGCCGGAGATACGCAGTATTTT. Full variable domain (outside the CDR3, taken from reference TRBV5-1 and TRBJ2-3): KAGVTQTPRYLIKTRGQQVTLSCSPISGHRSVSWYQQTPGQGLQFLFEYFSETQRNKGNFPGRFSGRQFSNSRSEMNVSTLELGDSALYLCASSRTSGRAGDTQYFGPGTRLTVL.

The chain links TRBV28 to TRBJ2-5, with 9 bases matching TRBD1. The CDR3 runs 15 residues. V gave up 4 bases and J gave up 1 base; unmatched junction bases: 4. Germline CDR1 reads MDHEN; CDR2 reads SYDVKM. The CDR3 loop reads CASSSQGARQETQYF. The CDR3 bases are TGTGCCAGCAGTTCACAGGGGGCCCGCCAAGAGACCCAGTACTTC.

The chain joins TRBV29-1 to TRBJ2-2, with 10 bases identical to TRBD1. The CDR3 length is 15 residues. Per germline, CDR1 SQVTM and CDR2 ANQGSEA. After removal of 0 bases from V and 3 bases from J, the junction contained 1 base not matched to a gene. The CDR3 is CSVEEGTGDTGELFF. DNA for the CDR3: TGCAGCGTTGAAGAGGGGACAGGGGACACCGGGGAGCTGTTTTTT.

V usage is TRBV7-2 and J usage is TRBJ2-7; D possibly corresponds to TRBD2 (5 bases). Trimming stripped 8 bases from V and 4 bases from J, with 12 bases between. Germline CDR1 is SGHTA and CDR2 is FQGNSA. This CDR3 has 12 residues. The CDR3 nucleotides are TGTGCCAGCTCGTTGAGAGGGTACGAGCAGTACTTC. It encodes CASSLRGYEQYF.

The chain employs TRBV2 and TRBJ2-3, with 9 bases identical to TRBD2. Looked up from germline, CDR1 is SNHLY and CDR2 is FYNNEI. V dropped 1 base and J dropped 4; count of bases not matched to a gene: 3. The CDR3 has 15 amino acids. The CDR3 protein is CASSEGGGGSDTQYF. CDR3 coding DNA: TGTGCCAGCAGTGAAGGCGGGGGGGGCTCAGATACGCAGTATTTT. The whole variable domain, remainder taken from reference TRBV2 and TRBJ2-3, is EPEVTQTPSHQVTQMGQEVILRCVPISNHLYFYWYRQILGQKVEFLVSFYNNEISEKSEIFDDQFSVERPDGSNFTLKIRSTKLEDSAMYFCASSEGGGGSDTQYFGPGTRLTVL.

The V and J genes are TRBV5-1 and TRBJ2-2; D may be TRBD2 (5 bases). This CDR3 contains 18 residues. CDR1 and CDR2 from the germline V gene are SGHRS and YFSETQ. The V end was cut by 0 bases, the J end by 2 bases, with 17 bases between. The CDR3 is CASSLGGLRGKNTGELFF. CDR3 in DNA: TGCGCCAGCAGCTTGGGAGGCCTTCGGGGAAAAAACACCGGGGAGCTGTTTTTT.

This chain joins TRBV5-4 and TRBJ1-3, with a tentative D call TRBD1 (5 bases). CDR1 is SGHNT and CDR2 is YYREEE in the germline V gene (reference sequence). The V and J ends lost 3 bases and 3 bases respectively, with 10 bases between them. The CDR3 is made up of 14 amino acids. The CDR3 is CASSSQGGGNTIYF. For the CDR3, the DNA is TGTGCCAGCAGCTCGCAGGGAGGTGGAAACACCATATATTTT.

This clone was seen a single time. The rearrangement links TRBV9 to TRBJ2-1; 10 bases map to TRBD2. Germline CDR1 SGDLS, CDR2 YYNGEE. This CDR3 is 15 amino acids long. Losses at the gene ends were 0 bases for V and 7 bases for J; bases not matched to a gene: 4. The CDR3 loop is CASSVGAGGLNEQFF. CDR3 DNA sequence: TGTGCCAGCAGCGTAGGAGCGGGAGGGCTTAATGAGCAGTTCTTC.

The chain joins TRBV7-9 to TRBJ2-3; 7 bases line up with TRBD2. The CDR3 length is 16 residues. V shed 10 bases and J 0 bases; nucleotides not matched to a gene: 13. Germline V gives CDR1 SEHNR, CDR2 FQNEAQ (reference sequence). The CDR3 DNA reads TGTGCCACCAGGCGTCGGGAGGAGTATAGCACAGATACGCAGTATTTT. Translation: CATRRREEYSTDTQYF.

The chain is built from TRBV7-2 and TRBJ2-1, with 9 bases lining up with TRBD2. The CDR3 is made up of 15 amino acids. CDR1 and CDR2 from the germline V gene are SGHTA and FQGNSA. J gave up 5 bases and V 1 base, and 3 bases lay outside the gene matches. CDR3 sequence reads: CASSLVAGADNEQFF. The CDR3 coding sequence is TGTGCCAGCAGCTTAGTAGCGGGAGCCGACAATGAGCAGTTCTTC.

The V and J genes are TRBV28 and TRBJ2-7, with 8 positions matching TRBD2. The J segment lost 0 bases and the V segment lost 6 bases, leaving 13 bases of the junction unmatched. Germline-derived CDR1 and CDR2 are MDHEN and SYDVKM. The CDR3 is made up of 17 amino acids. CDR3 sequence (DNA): TGTGCCAGCAGGCCCCGACTAGCGTACCCGAGCTCCTACGAGCAGTACTTC. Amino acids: CASRPRLAYPSSYEQYF.

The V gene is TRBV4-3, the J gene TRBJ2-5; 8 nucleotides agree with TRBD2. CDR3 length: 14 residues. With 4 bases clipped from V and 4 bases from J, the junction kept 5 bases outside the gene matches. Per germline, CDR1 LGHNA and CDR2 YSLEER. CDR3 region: CASSLSGGGETQYF. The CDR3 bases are TGCGCCAGCAGCCTCTCCGGGGGGGGAGAGACCCAGTACTTC.

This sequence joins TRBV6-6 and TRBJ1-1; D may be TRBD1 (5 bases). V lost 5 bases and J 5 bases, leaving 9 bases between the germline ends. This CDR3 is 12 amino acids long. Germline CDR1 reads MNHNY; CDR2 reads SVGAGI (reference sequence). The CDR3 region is CASSHGGTEAFF. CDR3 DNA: TGTGCCAGCAGTCACGGGGGTACTGAAGCTTTCTTT.

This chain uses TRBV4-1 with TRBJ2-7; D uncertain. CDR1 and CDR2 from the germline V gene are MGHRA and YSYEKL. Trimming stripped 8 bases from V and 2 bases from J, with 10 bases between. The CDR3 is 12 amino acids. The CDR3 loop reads CASSSLTYEQYF. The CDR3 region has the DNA TGCGCCAGCTCCTCACTTACCTACGAGCAGTACTTC.

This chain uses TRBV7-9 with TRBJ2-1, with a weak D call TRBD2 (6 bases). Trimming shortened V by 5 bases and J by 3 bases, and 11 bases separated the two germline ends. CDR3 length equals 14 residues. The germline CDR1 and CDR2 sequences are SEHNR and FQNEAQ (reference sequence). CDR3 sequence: CASSTGLNYNEQFF. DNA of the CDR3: TGTGCCAGCAGCACGGGACTCAACTACAATGAGCAGTTCTTC.

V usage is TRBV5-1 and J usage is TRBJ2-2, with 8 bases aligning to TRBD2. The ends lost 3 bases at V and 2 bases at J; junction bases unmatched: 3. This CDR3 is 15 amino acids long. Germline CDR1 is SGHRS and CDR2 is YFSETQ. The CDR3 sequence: CASSSGLANTGELFF. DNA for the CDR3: TGCGCCAGCAGCTCCGGACTAGCCAACACCGGGGAGCTGTTTTTT.

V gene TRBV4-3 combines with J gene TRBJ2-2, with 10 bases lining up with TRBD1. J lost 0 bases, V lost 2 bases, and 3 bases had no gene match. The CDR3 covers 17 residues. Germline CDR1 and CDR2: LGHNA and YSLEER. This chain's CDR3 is CASSQWGTGANTGELFF. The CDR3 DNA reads TGCGCCAGCAGCCAATGGGGGACAGGGGCGAACACCGGGGAGCTGTTTTTT.

In DNA form, the CDR3 reads TGCGCCAGCGGGGGGGATAGGAGGCGGGAGACCCAGTACTTC. Translating it yields CASGGDRRRETQYF. The chain links TRBV10-1 to TRBJ2-5, with TRBD2 matching 7 bases. Trimming took 8 bases from V and 5 from J; bases not matched to a gene: 11. The germline CDR1 and CDR2 sequences are WNHNN and SYGVQD (reference sequence). The CDR3 length is 14 residues.

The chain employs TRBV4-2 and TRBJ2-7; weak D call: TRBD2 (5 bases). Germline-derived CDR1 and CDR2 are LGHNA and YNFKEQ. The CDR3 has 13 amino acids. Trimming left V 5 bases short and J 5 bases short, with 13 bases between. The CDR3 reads CASSVTNQDEQYF. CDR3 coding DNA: TGTGCCAGCAGCGTGACTAACCAGGACGAGCAGTACTTC.

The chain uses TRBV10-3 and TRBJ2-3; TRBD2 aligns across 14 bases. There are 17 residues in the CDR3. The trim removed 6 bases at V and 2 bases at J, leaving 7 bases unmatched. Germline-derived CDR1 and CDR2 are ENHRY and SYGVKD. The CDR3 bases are TGTGCCATCAGCGGGACTAGCGGGAGTGTGAACACAGATACGCAGTATTTT. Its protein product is CAISGTSGSVNTDTQYF.

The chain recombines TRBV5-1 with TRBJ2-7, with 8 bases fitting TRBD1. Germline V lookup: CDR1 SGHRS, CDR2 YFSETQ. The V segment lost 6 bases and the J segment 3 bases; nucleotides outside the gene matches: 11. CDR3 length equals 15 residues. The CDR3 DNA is TGCGCCAGCACAGACGGGACAGGTGATGTCTACGAGCAGTACTTC. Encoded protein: CASTDGTGDVYEQYF.